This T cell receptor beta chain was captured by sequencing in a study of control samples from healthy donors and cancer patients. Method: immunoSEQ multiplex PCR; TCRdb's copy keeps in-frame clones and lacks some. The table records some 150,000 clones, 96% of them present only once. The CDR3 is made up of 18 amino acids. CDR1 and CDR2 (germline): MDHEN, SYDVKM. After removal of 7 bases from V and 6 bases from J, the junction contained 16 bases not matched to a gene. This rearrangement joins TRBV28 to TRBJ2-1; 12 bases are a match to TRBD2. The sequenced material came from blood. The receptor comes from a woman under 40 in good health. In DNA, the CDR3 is TGTGCCAGCATCACTACAAATCGACTAGCGGGAGCATTCAATGAGCAGTTCTTC. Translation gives CASITTNRLAGAFNEQFF.